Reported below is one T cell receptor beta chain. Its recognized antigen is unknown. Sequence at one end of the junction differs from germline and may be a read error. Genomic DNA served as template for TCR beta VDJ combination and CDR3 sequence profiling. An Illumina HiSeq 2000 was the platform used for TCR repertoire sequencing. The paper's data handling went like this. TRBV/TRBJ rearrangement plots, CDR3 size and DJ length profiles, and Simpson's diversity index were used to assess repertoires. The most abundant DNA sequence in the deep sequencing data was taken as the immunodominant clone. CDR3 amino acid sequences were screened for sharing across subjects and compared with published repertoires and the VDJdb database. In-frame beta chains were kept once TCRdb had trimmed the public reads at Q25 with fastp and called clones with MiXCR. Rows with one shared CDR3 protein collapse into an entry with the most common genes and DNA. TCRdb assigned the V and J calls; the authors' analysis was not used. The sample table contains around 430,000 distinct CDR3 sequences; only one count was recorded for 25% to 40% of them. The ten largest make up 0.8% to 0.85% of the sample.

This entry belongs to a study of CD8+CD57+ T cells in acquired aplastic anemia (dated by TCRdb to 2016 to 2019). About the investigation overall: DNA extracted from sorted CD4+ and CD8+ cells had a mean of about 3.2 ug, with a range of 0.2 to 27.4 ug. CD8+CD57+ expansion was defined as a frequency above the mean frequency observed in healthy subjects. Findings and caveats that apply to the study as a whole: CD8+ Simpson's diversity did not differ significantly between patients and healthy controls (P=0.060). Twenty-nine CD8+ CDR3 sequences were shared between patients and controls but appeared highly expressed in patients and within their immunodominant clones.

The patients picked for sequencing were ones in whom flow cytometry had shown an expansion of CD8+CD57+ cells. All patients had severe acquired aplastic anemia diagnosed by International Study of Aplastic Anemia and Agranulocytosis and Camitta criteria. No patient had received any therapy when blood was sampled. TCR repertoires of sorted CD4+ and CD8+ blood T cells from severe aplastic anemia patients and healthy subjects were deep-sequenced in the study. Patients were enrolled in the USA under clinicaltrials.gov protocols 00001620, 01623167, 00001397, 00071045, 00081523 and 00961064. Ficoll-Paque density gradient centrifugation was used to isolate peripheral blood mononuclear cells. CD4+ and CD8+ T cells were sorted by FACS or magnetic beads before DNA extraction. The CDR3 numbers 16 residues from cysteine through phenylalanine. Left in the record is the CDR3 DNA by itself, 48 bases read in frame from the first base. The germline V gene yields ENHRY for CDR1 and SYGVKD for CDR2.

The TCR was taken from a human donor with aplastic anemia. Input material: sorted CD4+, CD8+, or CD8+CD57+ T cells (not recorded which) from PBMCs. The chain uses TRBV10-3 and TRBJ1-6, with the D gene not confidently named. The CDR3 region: CASSYSDLSYNSPLHF. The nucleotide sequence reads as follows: TGTGCCAGCAGTTACTCGGATTTATCTTATAATTCACCCCTCCACTTT.